A single TCR beta chain is shown here with its context. The data derive from a study of blood T cell repertoires in COVID-19. Whole-study context: Samples of COVID-19 (acute and convalescent) were obtained from the United States, Italy and Spain. From T cells, B-cell-depleted T cells, or PBMCs came the material, which was cDNA or gDNA.

Germline-derived CDR1 and CDR2 are LGHNA and YNFKEQ. CDR3 length: 14 residues. Trimming took off 1 base at V and 6 bases at J, with 10 bases between the two ends. Data came from immunoSEQ multiplex PCR; TCRdb stores just in-frame clones and leaves some out. The data hold about 220,000 clones, with 80% observed a single time. This receptor was taken from a woman in her sixties or seventies with acute or convalescent COVID-19. This chain uses TRBV4-2 with TRBJ2-1; D is possibly TRBD1 (6 bases). Sample: peripheral blood. The CDR3 loop is CASSQAGAGNEQFF. The CDR3 nucleotides are TGTGCCAGCAGCCAAGCAGGGGCGGGCAATGAGCAGTTCTTC.